One TCR beta chain is described in this entry. As yet, its antigen is unknown. This sample was included in a study of OX40 agonist ivuxolimab in advanced cancers. On the study more broadly: Patients undergoing dose escalation presented with hepatocellular carcinoma, melanoma, renal cell or head and neck cancer. Of mixed ages from about 20 to 90 and averaging 60 years, the group was just under 85% male.

Study conclusions and caveats: In the 0.1-3.0 mg/kg groups, partial responders showed among the lowest expansion. Also present in some nonresponders was a low level of normalized T-cell clonal expansion.

Sequencing used immunoSEQ multiplex PCR; TCRdb keeps in-frame clones, though not all of them. The sample includes roughly 33,000 clones, around 83% of them seen just once. The CDR3 totals 13 residues. Trimming shortened V by 0 bases and J by 6 bases, and 10 bases separated the two germline ends. From germline, CDR1 is SGHRS and CDR2 YFSETQ. The chain couples TRBV5-1 to TRBJ2-7; D uncertain. This sample comprised CD4+ or CD8+ T cells sorted from blood, obtained in a trial of the OX40 agonist ivuxolimab. The sequence was collected from an adult with an advanced solid tumor such as melanoma, head and neck, liver or kidney cancer. The CDR3 sequence is CASSLDAKGEQYF. DNA of the CDR3: TGCGCCAGCAGCTTGGACGCGAAGGGCGAGCAGTACTTC.